This T cell receptor (beta chain) was observed in a study of T cells in localized non-small cell lung cancer. The study's findings and limits: Adjacent uninvolved lung had the highest clonality, suggesting focused antigen responses. Higher blood T cell density went with longer overall survival. Paired adjacent lung recovered a median roughly 50 of the top 100 tumor clones.

Sequencing was performed with immunoSEQ multiplex PCR; in TCRdb, only in-frame clones are kept and a portion is missing. The top ten hold around 16% of the sample, which has some 50,000 clones, about 87% seen once. Trimming left V 7 bases short and J 3 bases short, with 19 bases between. This CDR3 is built from 15 residues. Germline values: CDR1 MNHEY, CDR2 SMNVEV (reference sequence). Comment on this clone: Antigen specificity is unknown.

The starting material was PBMCs, obtained before any cancer treatment. The clonotype originates from a female donor with stage II lung adenocarcinoma. J is TRBJ2-7 and V is TRBV27, with D perhaps being TRBD1 or TRBD2 (5 bases each). The chain's CDR3 is CASMVQQGPIYEQYF. The CDR3 coding sequence is TGTGCCAGCATGGTACAGCAGGGACCCATCTACGAGCAGTACTTC.